This section outlines one T cell receptor beta chain sequence together with its context. Germline trimming cut 6 bases from V and 4 bases from J; bases unmatched to any gene: 14. The CDR3 is 16 residues long. Germline lookup yields CDR1 KGHSH and CDR2 LQKENI. This record belongs to a study of blood T cell repertoires in COVID-19. Study overall: Spain, Italy and the United States supplied samples that represented acute and convalescent COVID-19.

Original methodology: Reference gene primer amplification yielded estimated nucleated cell counts. Some clones are missing from TCRdb's copy, which holds only in-frame ones; the method was immunoSEQ multiplex PCR. V and J calls and clone size are as listed in that table; D and trimming were resolved from the DNA. The sample yields 310,000 or so clones, around 91% seen once. Individuals drawn from 20 to 25 US areas were about 18 to 90 years old. Two negative PCRs, clearance, or symptom resolution were required of recovered Cohort 3 donors. The sample consisted of PBMCs or T cells enriched from blood (not recorded which). The receptor comes from a middle-aged woman who had recovered from COVID-19. The rearrangement joins TRBV18 to TRBJ1-2; 7 bases fit TRBD1. CDR3: CASSPDRVSLSYGYTF. CDR3 nucleotide sequence: TGTGCCAGCTCCCCCGACAGGGTCTCTCTCTCCTATGGCTACACCTTC.